This T cell receptor beta chain was identified in a study of blood T cell repertoires in COVID-19. This clone was counted once. TCRdb's table, derived via immunoSEQ multiplex PCR, lists solely in-frame clones and lacks some. The sample lists approximately 190,000 clones, just over 85% occurring once. Trimming cost V 4 bases and J 7 bases; bases outside gene matches: 11. Germline values: CDR1 SGHTA, CDR2 FQGNSA. The CDR3 extends over 17 amino acids. The TCR originated in an elderly man with acute or convalescent COVID-19. The sequencing input was peripheral blood. This chain joins TRBV7-2 and TRBJ1-4, with 11 bases fitting TRBD1. CDR3 residues: CASSSGTGGLLREKLFF. CDR3 nucleotide sequence: TGTGCCAGCAGCTCCGGGACAGGGGGACTTCTCCGTGAAAAACTGTTTTTT.